The 19 T cell receptor beta chains below come from one sample, sequenced in a study of cytomegalovirus exposure and HLA in healthy donors. In the PCR, 60 Vbeta and 13 Jbeta primers were used. Produced via immunoSEQ multiplex PCR; TCRdb's table is partial and in-frame only. The profile shows tens of thousands of clones, around 80% of them singletons. The sequenced material came from PBMCs. These receptors all stem from a man aged 50-60 years in good health and CMV-seronegative.

V usage is TRBV6-5 and J usage is TRBJ2-5; D is unclear. The tail of the sequence fits TRBJ2-7 better, so the J call may be wrong. CDR1 is MNHEY, CDR2 SVGAGI, per germline. The CDR3 runs 14 residues. The CDR3 DNA is TGTGCCATTTCGAGTCAGACGGGTAATTACGAGCAGTACTTC. It is translated as CAISSQTGNYEQYF.

The chain carries TRBV19 and TRBJ2-3, with TRBD1 matching over 9 bases. With V trimmed by 9 bases and J by 0 bases, 7 bases remained unmatched. This CDR3 is 15 amino acids long. The germline V gene encodes CDR1 LNHDA and CDR2 SQIVND (reference sequence). In DNA form, the CDR3 reads TGTGCCAGCCAACAGGGGGCCGGAAGCACAGATACGCAGTATTTT. Translation: CASQQGAGSTDTQYF.

This rearrangement joins TRBV6-1 to TRBJ2-7, with TRBD2 matching 9 bases. This CDR3 has 15 amino acids. V trimming: 3 bases; J trimming: 3 bases; junction bases outside the gene matches: 6. The germline gives CDR1 MNHNS, CDR2 SASEGT. CDR3 sequence: CASSERAGGHYEQYF. Here the CDR3 DNA reads TGTGCCAGCAGTGAGCGGGCGGGGGGGCACTACGAGCAGTACTTC.

The rearrangement links TRBV2 to TRBJ2-7, with TRBD1 matching 7 bases. Germline V gives CDR1 SNHLY, CDR2 FYNNEI. The CDR3 totals 14 residues. V gave up 6 bases and J gave up 0 bases; unmatched junction bases: 5. CDR3 protein: CASRRDSNSYEQYF. CDR3 nucleotides: TGTGCCAGCAGACGGGACAGTAACTCCTACGAGCAGTACTTC.

The chain couples TRBV5-4 to TRBJ1-2; the D gene is possibly TRBD1 (6 bases). The CDR3 sequence is 15 residues long. Trimming pared 3 bases from V and 4 bases from J, leaving 16 bases between. In germline, CDR1 is SGHNT, CDR2 YYREEE (reference sequence). DNA for the CDR3: TGTGCCAGCAGCTCGAAACAGGGTGAAGTCTATGGCTACACCTTC. It yields the protein CASSSKQGEVYGYTF.

V usage is TRBV19 and J usage is TRBJ1-1, with D uncertain. The V end was cut by 5 bases, the J end by 2 bases, with 9 bases between. Germline CDR1 reads LNHDA; CDR2 reads SQIVND (reference sequence). The CDR3 loop spans 13 amino acids. CDR3 bases: TGTGCCAGTAGTCAGGTGAGAAACACTGAAGCTTTCTTT. Encoded protein: CASSQVRNTEAFF.

The chain combines TRBV7-2 with TRBJ2-1; 7 bases match TRBD2. Per germline, CDR1 SGHTA and CDR2 FQGNSA. Trimming at V came to 5 bases and at J to 1 base, leaving 5 bases not matched to a gene. CDR3 length: 15 amino acids. In DNA form, the CDR3 reads TGTGCCAGCAGCCCGATACTAGCGTCCTACAATGAGCAGTTCTTC. This translates into CASSPILASYNEQFF. Full variable domain (outside the CDR3, taken from reference TRBV7-2 and TRBJ2-1): GAGVSQSPSNKVTEKGKDVELRCDPISGHTALYWYRQSLGQGLEFLIYFQGNSAPDKSGLPSDRFSAERTGGSVSTLTIQRTQQEDSAVYLCASSPILASYNEQFFGPGTRLTVL.

This clone is a singleton in its sample. The rearrangement links TRBV29-1 to TRBJ2-6; D is uncertain. Germline CDR1 and CDR2: SQVTM and ANQGSEA. With 6 bases removed from V and 1 base from J, the gap between germline ends came to 4 bases. The CDR3 extends over 12 amino acids. This CDR3 is CSVQSGANVLTF. For the CDR3, the DNA is TGCAGCGTCCAATCTGGGGCCAACGTCCTGACTTTC. Combining the CDR3 with reference TRBV29-1 and TRBJ2-6 gives the whole variable domain SAVISQKPSRDICQRGTSLTIQCQVDSQVTMMFWYRQQPGQSLTLIATANQGSEATYESGFVIDKFPISRPNLTFSTLTVSNMSPEDSSIYLCSVQSGANVLTFGAGSRLTVL.

The J gene is TRBJ2-7, the V gene TRBV25-1, with D possibly TRBD2 on 6 matching bases. The CDR3 loop spans 13 amino acids. V was shortened by 8 bases and J by 7 bases, with 18 bases between the two germline ends. Germline lookup yields CDR1 MGHDK and CDR2 SYGVNS. The DNA of the CDR3 is TGTGCCAGCTTAACCTCCGCGGGGCAAGAGCAGTACTTC. Protein: CASLTSAGQEQYF.

The gene calls are TRBV18 and TRBJ2-7; tentative D call: TRBD2 (5 bases). V was clipped by 0 bases and J by 5 bases, with 14 bases between them. The length of the CDR3 is 15 residues. Germline V gene lookup returns CDR1 KGHSH and CDR2 LQKENI. CDR3 sequence (DNA): TGTGCCAGCTCACCACCCCGGCCGGGATCGAACGAGCAGTACTTC. Residues: CASSPPRPGSNEQYF.

This chain joins TRBV18 and TRBJ1-1, with D possibly matching TRBD1 (6 bases). CDR1 and CDR2 from the germline V gene are KGHSH and LQKENI. The CDR3 has 15 residues. Trimming stripped 3 bases from V and 0 bases from J, with 11 bases between. CDR3 sequence reads: CASSPLGQLNTEAFF. CDR3 nucleotides: TGTGCCAGCTCACCCCTTGGACAGCTGAACACTGAAGCTTTCTTT.

J is TRBJ2-1 and V is TRBV7-9; 15 bases fit TRBD2. CDR3 length: 18 residues. CDR1 is SEHNR and CDR2 is FQNEAQ in the germline V gene (reference sequence). V was pared by 5 bases and J by 2 bases, with 7 bases of the junction left unmatched. The CDR3 nucleotides read TGTGCCAGCAGCCTCGGGACTAGCGGGAGGTCAACCTACAATGAGCAGTTCTTC. Amino acids: CASSLGTSGRSTYNEQFF.

The DNA of the CDR3 is TGTGCCAGCCAATCAAAGAGCTCCTATAATTCACCCCTCCACTTT. This gives the protein CASQSKSSYNSPLHF. The genes are TRBV25-1 and TRBJ1-6; D is unresolved. Germline lookup yields CDR1 MGHDK and CDR2 SYGVNS. Between the trimmed V and J ends, which lost 8 bases and 0 bases, there was a span of 11 bases. The CDR3 contains 15 residues.

CDR3 amino acids: CASAMSRGSTDTQYF. Here the CDR3 DNA reads TGTGCCAGTGCGATGTCAAGGGGGAGCACAGATACGCAGTATTTT. This chain connects TRBV19 to TRBJ2-3; D is perhaps TRBD1 (6 bases). CDR3 length: 15 amino acids. Trimming shortened V by 8 bases and J by 0 bases, and 15 bases separated the two germline ends. The germline V gene encodes CDR1 LNHDA and CDR2 SQIVND (reference sequence).

The rearrangement links TRBV18 to TRBJ2-3; 11 bases fit TRBD1. Germline V gene sequence: CDR1 KGHSH, CDR2 LQKENI. V gave up 3 bases and J gave up 1 base; unmatched junction bases: 6. This CDR3 region has 17 residues. CDR3 loop: CASSPSQGQGGTDTQYF. Written as DNA, the CDR3 is TGTGCCAGCTCACCGTCGCAGGGACAGGGGGGCACAGATACGCAGTATTTT.

The V gene is TRBV7-9, the J gene TRBJ1-2; no reliable D call. Per germline, CDR1 SEHNR and CDR2 FQNEAQ (reference sequence). V was clipped by 3 bases and J by 2 bases, with 10 bases between them. The CDR3 covers 14 residues. Here the CDR3 reads CASSFLTANYGYTF. The CDR3 nucleotides are TGTGCCAGCAGCTTCCTTACAGCAAACTATGGCTACACCTTC. Using reference TRBV7-9 and TRBJ1-2 for the parts outside the CDR3, the full variable domain is DTGVSQNPRHKITKRGQNVTFRCDPISEHNRLYWYRQTLGQGPEFLTYFQNEAQLEKSRLLSDRFSAERPKGSFSTLEIQRTEQGDSAMYLCASSFLTANYGYTFGSGTRLTVV.

The chain links TRBV6-1 to TRBJ2-2, with TRBD2 as a possible D gene (7 bases). V lost 7 bases to trimming and J lost 7 bases, with 16 bases between them. Germline loops: CDR1 MNHNS, CDR2 SASEGT. This CDR3 has 14 amino acids. CDR3 region: CASTKGGGNGELFF. CDR3 DNA: TGTGCCAGCACTAAAGGGGGGGGCAACGGGGAGCTGTTTTTT.

The chain has TRBV11-3 and TRBJ2-3; TRBD2 might be the D (8 bases). V lost 4 bases and J lost 4, with 15 bases in between. The CDR3 spans 15 residues. CDR1 and CDR2 from the germline V gene are SGHNT and YENEEA. CDR3 sequence (DNA): TGTGCCAGCAGCTCCGGGGGGGGACAGCCAGATACGCAGTATTTT. Translated: CASSSGGGQPDTQYF.

This clone was recorded a few times. V is TRBV30 and J is TRBJ2-7, with a tentative D call TRBD2 (6 bases). V was trimmed by 3 bases and J by 4 bases, leaving 13 bases between them. Germline-derived CDR1 and CDR2 are GTSNPN and SVGIG (reference sequence). This CDR3 region has 13 residues. The CDR3 reads CAWRRTRGYEQYF. As DNA, the CDR3 is TGTGCCTGGAGGAGGACCCGGGGGTACGAGCAGTACTTC. Supplemented by reference TRBV30 and TRBJ2-7, the full variable domain reads SQTIHQWPATLVQPVGSPLSLECTVEGTSNPNLYWYRQAAGRGLQLLFYSVGIGQISSEVPQNLSASRPQDRQFILSSKKLLLSDSGFYLCAWRRTRGYEQYFGPGTRLTVT.